These 10 T cell receptor beta chains share one sample of origin, sequenced in a study of cytomegalovirus exposure and HLA in healthy donors. 60 Vbeta and 13 Jbeta primers were used in PCR. Clones were sequenced by immunoSEQ multiplex PCR, and TCRdb holds only the in-frame ones, with some missing. The sample holds some 98,000 clones; more than 60% are singletons and the top ten take under 2.5%. Sequenced sample: PBMCs. The source of these receptors is a man aged 50 to 60 in good health and CMV-seronegative.

This chain links TRBV28 with TRBJ1-1, with a weak D call TRBD1 (6 bases). Germline CDR1 reads MDHEN; CDR2 reads SYDVKM. The CDR3 is 14 residues long. V was cut by 4 bases and J by 4 bases, with 13 bases left in between. This CDR3 reads CASSSPGQPTEAFF. The DNA of the CDR3 is TGTGCCAGCAGTTCCCCAGGACAGCCCACTGAAGCTTTCTTT.

This clone has a handful of counts. This chain joins TRBV7-9 and TRBJ2-2, with 13 bases identical to TRBD2. Per the germline V gene, CDR1 is SEHNR and CDR2 is FQNEAQ (reference sequence). The CDR3 extends over 16 amino acids. The junction had 6 bases not matched to a gene; V was cut back by 4 bases and J by 7 bases. Here the CDR3 DNA reads TGTGCCAGCAGCTCCACTAGCGGGGGGGCTGTCGGGGAGCTGTTTTTT. Its protein product is CASSSTSGGAVGELFF. Based on the CDR3 plus reference TRBV7-9 and TRBJ2-2, the full variable domain is DTGVSQNPRHKITKRGQNVTFRCDPISEHNRLYWYRQTLGQGPEFLTYFQNEAQLEKSRLLSDRFSAERPKGSFSTLEIQRTEQGDSAMYLCASSSTSGGAVGELFFGEGSRLTVL.

The rearrangement joins TRBV10-3 to TRBJ1-3; weak D call: TRBD1 (6 bases). The CDR3 sequence is 15 residues long. From germline, CDR1 is ENHRY and CDR2 SYGVKD. Trimming shortened V by 3 bases and J by 2 bases, and 11 bases separated the two germline ends. The CDR3 DNA is TGTGCCATCAGTGAACAGGGTACCACTGGAAACACCATATATTTT. It translates to CAISEQGTTGNTIYF.

The chain has TRBV18 and TRBJ2-7; a weak D match, TRBD1 (7 bases). CDR3 length: 14 amino acids. Germline V gene data show CDR1 as KGHSH and CDR2 as LQKENI. Trimming left V 6 bases short and J 3 bases short, with 15 bases between. Here the CDR3 DNA reads TGTGCCAGCTCCCCTGCGGGACAGATCTACGAGCAGTACTTC. This sequence encodes CASSPAGQIYEQYF.

The chain recombines TRBV19 with TRBJ1-1; 7 nucleotides align to TRBD1. The CDR3 covers 15 residues. Per the germline V gene, CDR1 is LNHDA and CDR2 is SQIVND (reference sequence). J was trimmed by 1 base and V by 6 bases; bases with no gene match: 8. The CDR3 reads CASSNDRATNTEAFF. DNA for the CDR3: TGTGCCAGTAGCAACGACAGGGCAACGAACACTGAAGCTTTCTTT.

This rearrangement joins TRBV9 to TRBJ1-1, with D maybe TRBD1 (5 bases). This CDR3 is 19 amino acids long. Germline-derived CDR1 and CDR2 are SGDLS and YYNGEE. V was trimmed by 4 bases and J by 2 bases, leaving 27 bases between them. The CDR3 loop is CASSSRGGGEGNRNTEAFF. Written as DNA, the CDR3 is TGTGCCAGCAGCTCTCGCGGTGGGGGGGAAGGTAACCGCAACACTGAAGCTTTCTTT.

Notes on this clone: Its ends do not fully match the called genes, so a read error is possible. V gene TRBV18 combines with J gene TRBJ1-1; D is perhaps TRBD1 (6 bases). This CDR3 has 15 residues. Per germline, CDR1 KGHSH and CDR2 LQKENI. The CDR3 spells CASSPRQASDTEAFF. In nucleotides, the CDR3 is TGTGCCAGCTCGCCACGACAGGCTTCAGACACTGAAGCTTTCTTT.

This chain uses TRBV9 with TRBJ2-7; 7 bases are shared with TRBD1. V lost 4 bases and J lost 2; bases outside the gene matches: 12. Germline lookup yields CDR1 SGDLS and CDR2 YYNGEE. This CDR3 is 16 amino acids long. The CDR3 nucleotides are TGTGCCAGCAGCATCGGGACAGTCGGGTATACCTACGAGCAGTACTTC. The encoded protein is CASSIGTVGYTYEQYF.

The J gene is TRBJ2-1, the V gene TRBV1; the D segment call TRBD2 is taken from the table without a DNA check. TRBV1 is a documented pseudogene. The CDR3 covers 18 residues. The CDR3: CTSSSRENLAGPYNEQFF. CDR3 sequence (DNA): TGCACCAGCAGCTCTAGGGAGAATTTAGCGGGACCGTACAATGAGCAGTTCTTC.

This chain links TRBV18 with TRBJ2-5; D is ambiguous. The CDR3 sequence is 15 residues long. The germline gives CDR1 KGHSH, CDR2 LQKENI. V was cut by 1 base and J by 2 bases, with 11 bases left in between. The CDR3 DNA reads as TGTGCCAGCTCACCACTCGGTGAGTTTCAAGAGACCCAGTACTTC. Its translation: CASSPLGEFQETQYF.